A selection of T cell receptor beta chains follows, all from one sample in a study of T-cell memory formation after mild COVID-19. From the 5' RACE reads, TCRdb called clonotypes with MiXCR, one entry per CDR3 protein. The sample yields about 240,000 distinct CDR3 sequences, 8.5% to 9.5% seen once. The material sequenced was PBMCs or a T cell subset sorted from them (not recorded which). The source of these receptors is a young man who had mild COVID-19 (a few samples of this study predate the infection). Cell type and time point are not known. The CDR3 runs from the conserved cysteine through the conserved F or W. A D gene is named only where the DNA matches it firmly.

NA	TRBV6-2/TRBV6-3	CASSYDGSYGYTF
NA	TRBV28	CASREGALGTDTQYF
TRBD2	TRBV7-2	CASSLGRAGGTQYF
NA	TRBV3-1	CASSQTRVGQYF
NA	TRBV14	CASSRSGQLNNEQFF
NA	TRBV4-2	CASSQAWGENEAFF
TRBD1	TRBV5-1	CASRTGQGSEKLFF
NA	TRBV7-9	CASSSTLGPGEKLFF
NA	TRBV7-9	CASSLRGIGSYNSPLHF
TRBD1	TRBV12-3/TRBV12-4	CASRPYGGQGNSPLHF
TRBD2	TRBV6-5	CASSKLAGASTDTQYF
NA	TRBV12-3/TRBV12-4	CASSPPDRRYTDTQYF
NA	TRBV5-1	CASSRTTTTHEQFF
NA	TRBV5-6	CASSLGRGSVQPQHF
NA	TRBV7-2	CATASQTHQPQHF
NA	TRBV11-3	CASSLGGARNEQFF
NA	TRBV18	CASRGAGIYNEQFF
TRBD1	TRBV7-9	CASSPGQGSSEQFF
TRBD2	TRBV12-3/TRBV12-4	CASSTSGGAHTQYF
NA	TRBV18	CASSPTRTYNEQFF
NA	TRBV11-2	CASKIIGGNTIYF
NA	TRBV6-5	CASSWAGTDTKQYF
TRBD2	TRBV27	CASSYERGVGETQYF
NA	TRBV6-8	CASRGVRNQPQHF
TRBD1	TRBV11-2	CASSLRDRGSYEQYF
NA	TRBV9	CASSLLQGSVRDYTF
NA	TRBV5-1	CASSLRQGGTQYF
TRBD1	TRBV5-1	CASRPGTDNNEQFF
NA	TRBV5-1	CASSLEPSGANVLTF
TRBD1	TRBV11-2	CASSPGGTGNYEQYF
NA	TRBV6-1	CASSPPGPFEQYF
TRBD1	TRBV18	CASSTGQGPETQYF
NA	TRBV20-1	CSASRANNEQFF
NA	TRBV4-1	CASSLYHSQETQYF
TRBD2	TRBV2	CASTQGGLHEQFF
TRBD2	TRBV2	CASRLRGGADTQYF
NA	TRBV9	CASSRGNWDTGELFF
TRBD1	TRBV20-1	CSARAGQGALYEQYF
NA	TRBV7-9	CASSLQDYNSPLHF
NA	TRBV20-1	CSATSSRVYSYEQYF
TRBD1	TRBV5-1	CASSGTGTGVLRGYTF
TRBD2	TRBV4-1	CASSQPGLALEQYF
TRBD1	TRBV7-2	CASSFNRGDIQYF
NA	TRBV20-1	CSARGGSQNTEAFF
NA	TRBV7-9	CASSWAEQETQYF
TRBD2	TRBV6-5	CASSFGLAGLREQFF
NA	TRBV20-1	CSAKEAASYNEQFF
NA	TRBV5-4	CASRYGPGVNEQFF
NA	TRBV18	CASSLRQNIRRNEQFF
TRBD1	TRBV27	CASSWGTGDYGYTF
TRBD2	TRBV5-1	CASTRTSGGASTDTQYF
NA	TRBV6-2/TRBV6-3	CASSSRQYNQPQHF